This entry concerns a single T cell receptor beta chain. Antigen specificity is unknown. The primer mix had 60 Vbeta and 13 Jbeta primers. Authors' data handling: A follow-up analysis tallied tens of millions of unique TCR beta chains, roughly 11 million shared. TCRdb's copy holds only in-frame clones and misses some; the assay was immunoSEQ multiplex PCR. D and trimming were read from the DNA, whereas the V and J calls and clone size are those reported in that table. The data contain 100,000 to 150,000 clones, around 80% of them singletons. This entry belongs to a study of cytomegalovirus exposure and HLA in healthy donors. From germline, CDR1 is SGHDT and CDR2 YYEEEE. The CDR3 covers 15 residues. V was clipped by 0 bases and J by 7 bases, with 13 bases between them. Unrecorded immune exposures were likely, despite nominal health at sampling. Notes on the study in general: Reportedly, cytomegalovirus status was diagnosed with high sensitivity and specificity.

The chain is built from TRBV5-6 and TRBJ1-4; D unresolved. The receptor comes from a woman aged 60-70 years in good health and CMV-seropositive. The specimen was PBMCs. The CDR3 bases are TGTGCCAGCAGCTTGGCGCGCCAGGTTCCTGAAAAACTGTTTTTT. Translating gives CASSLARQVPEKLFF.